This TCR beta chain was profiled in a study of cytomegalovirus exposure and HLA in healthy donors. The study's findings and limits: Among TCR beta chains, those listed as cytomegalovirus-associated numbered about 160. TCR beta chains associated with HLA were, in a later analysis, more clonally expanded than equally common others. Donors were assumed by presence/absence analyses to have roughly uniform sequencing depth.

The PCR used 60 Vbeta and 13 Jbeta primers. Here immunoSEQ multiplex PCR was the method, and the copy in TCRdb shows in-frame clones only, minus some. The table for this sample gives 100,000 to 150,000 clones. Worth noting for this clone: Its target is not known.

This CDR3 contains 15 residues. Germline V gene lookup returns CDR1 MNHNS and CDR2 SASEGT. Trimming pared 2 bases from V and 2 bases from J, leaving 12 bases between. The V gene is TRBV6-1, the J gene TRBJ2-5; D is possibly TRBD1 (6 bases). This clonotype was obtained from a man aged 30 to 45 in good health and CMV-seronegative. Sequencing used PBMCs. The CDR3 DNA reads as TGTGCCAGCAGTGAACAGGGGATCGGACAAGAGACCCAGTACTTC. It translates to CASSEQGIGQETQYF.